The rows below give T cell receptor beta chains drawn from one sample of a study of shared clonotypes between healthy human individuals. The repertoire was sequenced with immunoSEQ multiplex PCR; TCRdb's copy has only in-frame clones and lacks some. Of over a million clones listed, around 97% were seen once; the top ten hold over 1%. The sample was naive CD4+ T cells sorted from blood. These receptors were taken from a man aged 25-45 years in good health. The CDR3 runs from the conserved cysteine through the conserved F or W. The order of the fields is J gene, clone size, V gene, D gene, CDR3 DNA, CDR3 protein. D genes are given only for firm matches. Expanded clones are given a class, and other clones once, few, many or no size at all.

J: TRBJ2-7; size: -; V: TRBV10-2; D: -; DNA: TGCGCCAGCAGTCTTACAGAGTACGAGCAGTACTTC; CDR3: CASSLTEYEQYF
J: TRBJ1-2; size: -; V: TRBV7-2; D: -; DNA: TGTGCCAGCAGGGCGGGAAGTAACTATGGCTACACCTTC; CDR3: CASRAGSNYGYTF
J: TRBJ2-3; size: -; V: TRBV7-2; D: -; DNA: TGTGCCAGCAGCCCCGCGAAGGTGACGCAGTATTTT; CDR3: CASSPAKVTQYF
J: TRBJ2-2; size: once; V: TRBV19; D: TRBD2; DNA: TGTGCCAGTAGGCTAGCGGGAGGTTTGGGAACCGGGGAGCTGTTTTTT; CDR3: CASRLAGGLGTGELFF
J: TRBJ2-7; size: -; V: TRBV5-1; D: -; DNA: TGCGCCAGCAGCTTATCGGGACTGCAGGGGGGCGAGCAGTACTTC; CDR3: CASSLSGLQGGEQYF
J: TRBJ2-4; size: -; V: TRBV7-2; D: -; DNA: TGTGCCAGCAGCTTAGCAGGGGCCCCCCTAGCCAAAAACATTCAGTACTTC; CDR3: CASSLAGAPLAKNIQYF
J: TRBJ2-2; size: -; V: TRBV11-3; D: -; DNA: TGTGCCAGCAGCTTAGGAGTGGGAGGGAACACCGGGGAGCTGTTTTTT; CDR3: CASSLGVGGNTGELFF
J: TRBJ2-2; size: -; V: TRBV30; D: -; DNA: TGTGCCTGGAGAGTACAGGTTTTCACCGGGGAGCTGTTTTTT; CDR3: CAWRVQVFTGELFF
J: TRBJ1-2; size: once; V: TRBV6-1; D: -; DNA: TGTGCCAGCATCTTACAGGGTCAAGATGGCTACACCTTC; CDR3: CASILQGQDGYTF
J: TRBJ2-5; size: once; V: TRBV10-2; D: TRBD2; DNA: TGCGCCAGCAGGACTAGCTCGGAGACCCAGTACTTC; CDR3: CASRTSSETQYF
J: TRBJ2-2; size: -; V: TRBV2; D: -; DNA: TGTGCCAGCGGATGGGGACTCGCCACCGGGGAGCTGTTTTTT; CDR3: CASGWGLATGELFF
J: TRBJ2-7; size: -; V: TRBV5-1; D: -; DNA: TGCGCCAGCAGCTTCGAACTTGGCGAGCAGTACTTC; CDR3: CASSFELGEQYF
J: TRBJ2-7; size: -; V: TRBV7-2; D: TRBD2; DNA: TGTGCCAGCAGCTTTGCGGTAGCGGGGCCCCCGGACTTC; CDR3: CASSFAVAGPPDF
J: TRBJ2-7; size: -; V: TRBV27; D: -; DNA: TGTGCCAGCAGTTTAAGCGGGTTACGTCTCAACTTC; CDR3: CASSLSGLRLNF
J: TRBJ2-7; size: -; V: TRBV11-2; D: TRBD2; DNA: TGTGCCAGCAGCTTAGGAGGGACTAGCGCAACCTACGAGCAGTACTTC; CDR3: CASSLGGTSATYEQYF
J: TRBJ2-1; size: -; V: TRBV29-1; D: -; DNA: TGCAGCGTTGAAGATCTAGAGAGCTCCTACAATGAGCAGTTCTTC; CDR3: CSVEDLESSYNEQFF
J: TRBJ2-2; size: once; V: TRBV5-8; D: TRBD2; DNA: TGTGCCAGCAATTTTATACTAGCGGGATACACCGGGGAGCTGTTTTTT; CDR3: CASNFILAGYTGELFF
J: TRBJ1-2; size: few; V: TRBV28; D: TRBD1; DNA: TGTGCCAGCAGCCCGCGGACAGGGACCTATGGCTACACCTTC; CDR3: CASSPRTGTYGYTF
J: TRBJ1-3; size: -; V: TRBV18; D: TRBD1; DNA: TGTGCCAGCTCACCTCGACAGGGCTTCGGAAACACCATATATTTT; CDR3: CASSPRQGFGNTIYF
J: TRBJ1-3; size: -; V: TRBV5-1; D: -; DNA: TGCGCCAGCAGCCCGGGGACGGCCGGAAACACCATATATTTT; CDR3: CASSPGTAGNTIYF
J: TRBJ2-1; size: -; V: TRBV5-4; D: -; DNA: TGTGCCAGCAGCACGGACTTTTACAATGAGCAGTTCTTC; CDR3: CASSTDFYNEQFF
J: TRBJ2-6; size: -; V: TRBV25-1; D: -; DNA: TGTGCCAGCAGCCCTTCTGGGGCCAACGTCCTGACTTTC; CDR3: CASSPSGANVLTF
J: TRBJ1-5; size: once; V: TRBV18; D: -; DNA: TGTGCCAGCTCACCCCGGACAGATCAGCCCCAGCATTTT; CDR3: CASSPRTDQPQHF
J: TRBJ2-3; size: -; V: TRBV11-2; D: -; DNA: TGTGCCAGCAGCCCCCATCGGAGGTCCTCGGAGCATAGCACAGATACGCAGTATTTT; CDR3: CASSPHRRSSEHSTDTQYF
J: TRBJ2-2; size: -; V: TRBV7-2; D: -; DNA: TGTGCCAGCAGCGCCCACAGGGTACCCACCGGGGAGCTGTTTTTT; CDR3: CASSAHRVPTGELFF
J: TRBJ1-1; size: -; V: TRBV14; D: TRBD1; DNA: TGTGCCAGCAGCCAACGACAGGGGAGGAACACTGAAGCTTTCTTT; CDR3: CASSQRQGRNTEAFF
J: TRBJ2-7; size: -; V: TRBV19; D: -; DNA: TGTGCCAGTAGCCGACTCCGGGACAAGACCTACGAGCAGTACTTC; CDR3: CASSRLRDKTYEQYF
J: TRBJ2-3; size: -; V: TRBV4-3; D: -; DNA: TGCGCCAGCAGCCAAGAGGTAGATGCGGTTAATACGCAGTATTTT; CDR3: CASSQEVDAVNTQYF
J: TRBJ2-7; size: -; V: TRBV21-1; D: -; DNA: TGTGCCAGCAGCCGCAACGGCGGGGAGGCCTACGAGCAGTACTTC; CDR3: CASSRNGGEAYEQYF
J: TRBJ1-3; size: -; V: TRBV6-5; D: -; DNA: TGTGCCAGCAGTTACTCGGACTCAGATGGAAACACCATATATTTT; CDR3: CASSYSDSDGNTIYF
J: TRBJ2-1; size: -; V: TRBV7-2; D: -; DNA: TGTGCCAGCAGCTTTGCGTTCAGCTCCTACAATGAGCAGTTCTTC; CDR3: CASSFAFSSYNEQFF
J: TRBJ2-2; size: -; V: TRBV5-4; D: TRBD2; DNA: TGTGCCAGCAGCTTGGGACTAGCGGTAAACACCGGGGAGCTGTTTTTT; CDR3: CASSLGLAVNTGELFF
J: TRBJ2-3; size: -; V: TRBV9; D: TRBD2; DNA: TGTGCCAGCAGCGTAGGGGGTAGCGGGAATGCAGATACGCAGTATTTT; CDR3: CASSVGGSGNADTQYF
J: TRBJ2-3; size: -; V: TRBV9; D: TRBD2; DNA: TGTGCCAGCAGCGTAGATACTAGCGGCGCCACAGATACGCAGTATTTT; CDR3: CASSVDTSGATDTQYF
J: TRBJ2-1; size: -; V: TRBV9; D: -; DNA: TGTGCCAGCAGCGCCCCGGGGAGATCCTACAATGAGCAGTTCTTC; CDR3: CASSAPGRSYNEQFF
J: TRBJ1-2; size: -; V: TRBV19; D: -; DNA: TGTGCCAGTAGTAGAGGCTATGGCTACACCTTC; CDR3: CASSRGYGYTF
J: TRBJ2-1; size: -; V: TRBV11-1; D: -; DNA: TGTGCCAGCAGCCCTTTGGAGGTTTACTCCTACAATGAGCAGTTCTTC; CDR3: CASSPLEVYSYNEQFF
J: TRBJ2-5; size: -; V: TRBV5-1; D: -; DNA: TGCGCCAGCAGCTCTACGACAGGGAGGGGAGAGACCCAGTACTTC; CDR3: CASSSTTGRGETQYF
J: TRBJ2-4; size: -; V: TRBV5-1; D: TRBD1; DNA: TGCGCCAGCAGCAGGGGCGAGGGGGCCTGGGACATTCAGTACTTC; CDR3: CASSRGEGAWDIQYF
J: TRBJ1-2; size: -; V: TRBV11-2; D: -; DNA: TGTGCCAGCAGCTTGGTTGGGGGGGTTAACTATGGCTACACCTTC; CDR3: CASSLVGGVNYGYTF
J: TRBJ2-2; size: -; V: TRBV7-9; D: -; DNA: TGTGCCAGCAGCTTATTATCGTGGGGGGAGCTGTTTTTT; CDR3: CASSLLSWGELFF
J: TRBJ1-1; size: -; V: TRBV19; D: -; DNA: TGTGCCAGTAGTATAGACGGACCCCGGGTGCGAGAAGCTTTCTTT; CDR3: CASSIDGPRVREAFF
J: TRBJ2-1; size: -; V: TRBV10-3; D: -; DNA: TGTGCCATCAGTGAGACCGGACCAGCGGGCTACAATGAGCAGTTCTTC; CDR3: CAISETGPAGYNEQFF
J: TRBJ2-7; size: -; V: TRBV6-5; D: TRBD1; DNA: TGTGCCAGCCTAGGGACAGGGCTTTACGAGCAGTACTTC; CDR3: CASLGTGLYEQYF
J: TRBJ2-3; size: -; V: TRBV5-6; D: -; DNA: TGTGCCAGCAGCGATACAGGCCCCTCTCTTCAGAATACGCAGTATTTT; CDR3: CASSDTGPSLQNTQYF
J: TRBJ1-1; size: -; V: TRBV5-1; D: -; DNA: TGCGCCAGCAGCTTGGCCGACGGTGAAGCTTTCTTT; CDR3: CASSLADGEAFF
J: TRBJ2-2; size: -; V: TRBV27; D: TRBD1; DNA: TGTGCCAGCAGGCCGGACAGGATGGGCACCGGGGAGCTGTTTTTT; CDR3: CASRPDRMGTGELFF
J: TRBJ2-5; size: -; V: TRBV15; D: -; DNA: TGTGCCACCAGCAGAGATCGGGAGACCCAGTACTTC; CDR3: CATSRDRETQYF
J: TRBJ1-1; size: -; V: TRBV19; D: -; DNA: TGTGCCAGTAGTATCAGCCTGGCGAGCACTGAAGCTTTCTTT; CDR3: CASSISLASTEAFF
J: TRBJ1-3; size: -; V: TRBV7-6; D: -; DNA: TGTGCCAGCAGCTTAGGAACTGGAAACACCATATATTTT; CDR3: CASSLGTGNTIYF
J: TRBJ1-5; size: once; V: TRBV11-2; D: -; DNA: TGTGCCAGCAGCTCAGCTGGTCAGCCCCAGCATTTT; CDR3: CASSSAGQPQHF
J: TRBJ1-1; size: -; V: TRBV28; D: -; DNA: TGTGCCAGCAGTTTAATCAAGGCGAACACTGAAGCTTTCTTT; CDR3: CASSLIKANTEAFF
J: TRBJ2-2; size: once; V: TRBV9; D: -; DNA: TGTGCCAGCAGCGTAGCGGGAAAGGTAGCATCCGGGGAGCTGTTTTTT; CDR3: CASSVAGKVASGELFF
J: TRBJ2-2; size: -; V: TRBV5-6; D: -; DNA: TGTGCCAGCAGCTTGTCCGGGGAGCTGTTTTTT; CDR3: CASSLSGELFF
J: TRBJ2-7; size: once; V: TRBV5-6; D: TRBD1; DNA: TGTGCCAGCAGCTCCCCCCCACAGGGGCGCCCTAACGAGCAGTACTTC; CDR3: CASSSPPQGRPNEQYF
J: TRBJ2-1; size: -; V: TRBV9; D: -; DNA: TGTGCCAGCAGCCCCCAGGTGAGAGTTTCCTACAATGAGCAGTTCTTC; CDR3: CASSPQVRVSYNEQFF
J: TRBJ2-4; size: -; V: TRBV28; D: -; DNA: TGTGCCAGCAGTTTAGCGGGAGCCAAAAACATTCAGTACTTC; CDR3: CASSLAGAKNIQYF